The clone carrying this T cell receptor beta chain is categorized as medium-sized. MiXCR was run by TCRdb on the 5' RACE reads, yielding one entry per CDR3 protein. Among 11,000 to 15,000 distinct CDR3 sequences listed, roughly 13% were seen once. This entry belongs to a study of neurological immune-mediated disorders. Germline V lookup: CDR1 SEHNR, CDR2 FQNEAQ (reference sequence). There are 13 residues in the CDR3. V was clipped by 1 base and J by 1 base, with 4 bases between them. This clonotype originated in a female donor with HTLV-1-associated myelopathy (HAM/TSP). Sample: CD8+ T cells from blood. This chain joins TRBV7-9 and TRBJ1-1; D remains ambiguous. This CDR3 is CASSLEGNTEAFF. The CDR3, as DNA: TGTGCCAGCAGCTTAGAAGGGAACACTGAAGCTTTCTTT.